This TCR beta chain was retrieved from a study of T cell changes during pregnancy in multiple sclerosis. This clone was counted a single time. CDR1 MNHNS and CDR2 SASEGT come from the germline V gene. The CDR3 consists of 15 residues. After removal of 6 bases from V and 5 bases from J, the junction contained 9 bases not matched to a gene. Some clones are missing from TCRdb's copy, which holds only in-frame ones; the method was immunoSEQ multiplex PCR. The sample carries about 57,000 clones, just over 90% recorded once. The sequenced sample was CD4+ T cells from peripheral blood mononuclear cells, obtained before pregnancy. This receptor was obtained from a female donor with multiple sclerosis, enrolled in a pregnancy study. The chain combines TRBV6-1 with TRBJ1-4, with TRBD1 matching over 7 bases. The CDR3 DNA reads as TGTGCCAGCAGGCACAGGGGATTAGGGAATGAAAAACTGTTTTTT. Translated, it gives CASRHRGLGNEKLFF.